One sample yielded the 31 T cell receptor beta chains listed below, sequenced in a study of blood T cell repertoires in COVID-19. Repertoires were generated with immunoSEQ multiplex PCR, while TCRdb's copy carries only in-frame clones and drops some. The sample includes approximately 260,000 clones, approximately 83% of them seen just once. Sequencing was carried out using PBMCs or T cells enriched from blood (not recorded which). The receptors were sampled from a woman between 35 and 50 years old with acute COVID-19.

The rearrangement uses TRBV24-1 and TRBJ2-1; D is perhaps TRBD2 (6 bases). Trimming took 2 bases from V and 8 from J, leaving 18 bases between them. Germline CDR1 reads KGHDR; CDR2 reads SFDVKD. The CDR3 covers 16 residues. The chain's CDR3 is CATSDSHTKTRDEQFF. The CDR3, as DNA: TGTGCCACCAGTGATTCCCACACTAAGACTAGAGATGAGCAGTTCTTC.

This clone was seen once. The chain carries TRBV18 and TRBJ2-1, with 8 positions matching TRBD2. Germline loops: CDR1 KGHSH, CDR2 LQKENI. The CDR3 extends over 14 amino acids. Unmatched junction bases numbered 13, after V lost 5 bases and J lost 13 bases. The CDR3 DNA sequence: TGTGCCAGCTCATCTAGGGGGGAAAGCGGGAGTCAGTTCTTC. This gives the protein CASSSRGESGSQFF. Complete variable domain (other parts from reference TRBV18 and TRBJ2-1): NAGVMQNPRHLVRRRGQEARLRCSPMKGHSHVYWYRQLPEEGLKFMVYLQKENIIDESGMPKERFSAEFPKEGPSILRIQQVVRGDSAAYFCASSSRGESGSQFFGPGTRLTVL.

The CDR3 DNA is TGTGCCAGCAGCCAAGCCGGGAAGGGGACCCAGTACTTC. This translates into CASSQAGKGTQYF. This rearrangement joins TRBV14 to TRBJ2-5; D is possibly TRBD2 (5 bases). V lost 1 base to trimming and J lost 7 bases, with 10 bases between them. Per germline, CDR1 SGHDN and CDR2 FVKESK. CDR3 length equals 13 residues.

J is TRBJ2-1 and V is TRBV29-1, with D possibly matching TRBD1 (6 bases). The germline gives CDR1 SQVTM, CDR2 ANQGSEA. The CDR3 runs 11 residues. Deletions cut 5 bases from V and 9 bases from J, with 11 bases between. The CDR3 sequence: CSVYREGEQFF. CDR3 nucleotides: TGCAGCGTTTACAGGGAAGGTGAGCAGTTCTTC.

Only one count was recorded for this clone. The chain carries TRBV25-1 and TRBJ1-2; 9 nucleotides match TRBD1. With V trimmed by 3 bases and J by 8 bases, 4 bases remained unmatched. The CDR3 loop spans 13 amino acids. Germline V gene lookup returns CDR1 MGHDK and CDR2 SYGVNS. The chain's CDR3 is CASSEPGTGGYTF. Here the CDR3 DNA reads TGTGCCAGCAGTGAGCCCGGGACAGGGGGCTACACCTTC.

The chain combines TRBV11-2 with TRBJ2-1, with 9 bases aligning to TRBD2. V shed 4 bases and J 4 bases; nucleotides not matched to a gene: 11. The CDR3 sequence is 17 residues long. Germline V gives CDR1 SGHAT, CDR2 FQNNGV. In nucleotides, the CDR3 is TGTGCCAGCAGCTCGAGACAAGCGGGAGGCGATTACAATGAGCAGTTCTTC. Residues: CASSSRQAGGDYNEQFF. The full variable domain, with the rest looked up from reference TRBV11-2 and TRBJ2-1, is EAGVAQSPRYKIIEKRQSVAFWCNPISGHATLYWYQQILGQGPKLLIQFQNNGVVDDSQLPKDRFSAERLKGVDSTLKIQPAKLEDSAVYLCASSSRQAGGDYNEQFFGPGTRLTVL.

V usage is TRBV29-1 and J usage is TRBJ2-7, with 8 bases fitting TRBD1. The CDR3 totals 13 residues. The ends lost 6 bases at V and 6 bases at J; junction bases unmatched: 10. Germline lookup yields CDR1 SQVTM and CDR2 ANQGSEA. The CDR3 nucleotides are TGCAGCGTGAGAGTGGACAGGGTGAGCGAGCAGTACTTC. Its translation: CSVRVDRVSEQYF.

The genes are TRBV6-6 and TRBJ1-1; TRBD1 might be the D (5 bases). The germline CDR1 and CDR2 sequences are MNHNY and SVGAGI (reference sequence). The CDR3 is 12 residues long. With 4 bases removed from V and 5 bases from J, the gap between germline ends came to 8 bases. For the CDR3, the DNA is TGTGCCAGCAGTTTAGGGGAAACTGAAGCTTTCTTT. Its translation: CASSLGETEAFF.

The J gene is TRBJ1-2, the V gene TRBV3-1 (or the pseudogene TRBV3-2); TRBD1 matches at 7 bases. CDR3 length: 13 residues. Germline CDR1 and CDR2: LGHDT and YNNKEL (reference sequence). The V segment lost 4 bases and the J segment 8 bases; nucleotides outside the gene matches: 7. CDR3: CASSPPGQRGYTF. CDR3 in DNA: TGTGCCAGCAGCCCTCCGGGACAGCGAGGCTACACCTTC.

The gene calls are TRBV4-1 and TRBJ1-1; D is unresolved. V gave up 0 bases and J gave up 1 base, with 6 bases separating them. The germline V gene has CDR1 MGHRA and CDR2 YSYEKL. The CDR3 length is 14 residues. Written as DNA, the CDR3 is TGCGCCAGCAGCCAAGATGCAGGGAACACTGAAGCTTTCTTT. Translated, it gives CASSQDAGNTEAFF.

Comment on this clone: Its ends do not fully match the called genes, so a read error is possible. The rearrangement uses TRBV7-7 and TRBJ2-1, with TRBD2 matching over 14 bases. This CDR3 contains 15 residues. Germline loops: CDR1 SSHAT, CDR2 FNYEAQ (reference sequence). This chain's CDR3 is CASSSGTSGSDEQFF. In DNA form, the CDR3 reads TGTGCTAGCAGCTCCGGGACTAGCGGGAGCGATGAGCAGTTCTTC.

This chain joins TRBV4-2 and TRBJ1-2; 10 bases match TRBD1. Germline assignment: CDR1 LGHNA and CDR2 YNFKEQ. V trimming: 0 bases; J trimming: 7 bases; junction bases outside the gene matches: 8. CDR3 length equals 16 residues. The CDR3 DNA follows: TGTGCCAGCAGCCAAGATAGGGACAGGGGAACCTCTGGCTACACCTTC. It codes for CASSQDRDRGTSGYTF.

The chain carries TRBV5-4 and TRBJ1-2; D ambiguous. Trimming removed 3 bases at V and 4 bases at J, with 10 bases between. CDR1 is SGHNT and CDR2 is YYREEE in the germline V gene (reference sequence). The CDR3 runs to 13 residues. CDR3 nucleotides: TGTGCCAGCAGCTCCGTGGACTCCTATGGCTACACCTTC. Its protein is CASSSVDSYGYTF.

The CDR3 loop reads CASSPLRVLSGNTIYF. The CDR3 nucleotides are TGTGCCAGCAGCCCTCTTAGAGTTCTCTCTGGAAACACCATATATTTT. The genes are TRBV5-8 and TRBJ1-3; D is undetermined. V was clipped by 4 bases and J by 0 bases, with 14 bases between them. This CDR3 is 16 amino acids long. Germline V gene lookup returns CDR1 SGHTS and CDR2 YDEGEE. The whole variable domain, remainder taken from reference TRBV5-8 and TRBJ1-3, is EAGVTQSPTHLIKTRGQQATLRCSPISGHTSVYWYQQALGLGLQFLLWYDEGEERNRGNFPPRFSGRQFPNYSSELNVNALELEDSALYLCASSPLRVLSGNTIYFGEGSWLTVV.

The chain is built from TRBV25-1 and TRBJ1-6; no clear D. There are 16 residues in the CDR3. V dropped 0 bases and J dropped 7 bases, with 13 bases sitting between them. The germline CDR1 and CDR2 sequences are MGHDK and SYGVNS. CDR3 sequence reads: CASSEYLPGPNSPLHF. CDR3 in DNA: TGTGCCAGCAGTGAATATCTTCCAGGTCCGAATTCACCCCTCCACTTT.

The V gene is TRBV4-2, the J gene TRBJ1-6, with no clear D. The CDR3 contains 14 residues. Germline assignment: CDR1 LGHNA and CDR2 YNFKEQ. Trimming cost V 0 bases and J 11 bases, with 11 bases left between them. The DNA of the CDR3 is TGTGCCAGCAGCCAAGAACGGGGTTCCGCACCCCTCCACTTT. Encoded protein: CASSQERGSAPLHF.

This chain connects TRBV30 to TRBJ2-7; 7 bases are a match to TRBD1. The J segment lost 7 bases and the V segment lost 0 bases, leaving 6 bases of the junction unmatched. The CDR3 loop spans 13 amino acids. The germline V gene encodes CDR1 GTSNPN and CDR2 SVGIG (reference sequence). The CDR3 here is CAWSVSGGPEQYF. In nucleotides, the CDR3 is TGTGCCTGGAGTGTATCAGGGGGTCCGGAGCAGTACTTC.

The chain has TRBV11-3 and TRBJ2-1, with 7 bases fitting TRBD1. Germline V CDR1 and CDR2: SGHNT, YENEEA. The CDR3 spans 15 residues. Germline trimming cut 2 bases from V and 4 bases from J; bases unmatched to any gene: 5. CDR3 nucleotide sequence: TGTGCCAGCAGCTTAAGGCAGGGGGAATACAATGAGCAGTTCTTC. It specifies CASSLRQGEYNEQFF.

The chain recombines TRBV20-1 with TRBJ2-1; no clear D. Germline V gene sequence: CDR1 DFQATT, CDR2 SNEGSKA (reference sequence). This CDR3 has 11 amino acids. Trimming cost V 1 base and J 9 bases, with 7 bases left between them. The DNA for the CDR3 is TGCAGTGCTAGAGGACTTATTGAGCAGTTCTTC. Its protein product is CSARGLIEQFF.

This clone was picked up one time. The chain carries TRBV5-1 and TRBJ2-7, with 7 bases aligning to TRBD2. V dropped 3 bases and J dropped 1; count of bases not matched to a gene: 16. The CDR3 runs 18 residues. Germline lookup yields CDR1 SGHRS and CDR2 YFSETQ. In DNA form, the CDR3 reads TGCGCCAGCAGCTCGGGAGTCTCGCGGGAGCTACCGTCCTACGAGCAGTACTTC. Its protein is CASSSGVSRELPSYEQYF.

The rearrangement links TRBV11-3 to TRBJ2-3; TRBD2 matches at 11 bases. Germline V CDR1 and CDR2: SGHNT, YENEEA. With V trimmed by 5 bases and J by 5 bases, 3 bases remained unmatched. The CDR3 loop spans 14 amino acids. CDR3 DNA: TGTGCCAGCAGCCAGGGACTAGCGGTAGATACGCAGTATTTT. Its translation: CASSQGLAVDTQYF.

V is TRBV7-8 and J is TRBJ2-1, with D possibly matching TRBD1 (6 bases). This CDR3 has 13 residues. CDR1 and CDR2 (germline): SGHVS, FQNEAQ. The V gene lost 1 base and the J gene lost 5 bases, with 6 bases spanning the gap. The CDR3 nucleotides are TGTGCCAGCAGCTTAGGACAGGACAATGAGCAGTTCTTC. This sequence encodes CASSLGQDNEQFF.

The rearrangement uses TRBV19 and TRBJ2-1; TRBD2 matches at 14 bases. Germline loops: CDR1 LNHDA, CDR2 SQIVND (reference sequence). CDR3 length equals 17 residues. V lost 5 bases to trimming and J lost 2 bases; unmatched junction nucleotides: 5. The CDR3 DNA sequence: TGTGCCAGTAGTCCCGGGACTAGCGGGGGAGCCTACAATGAGCAGTTCTTC. Translation gives CASSPGTSGGAYNEQFF.

This rearrangement joins TRBV24-1 to TRBJ1-5, with 7 bases matching TRBD1. The J segment lost 5 bases and the V segment lost 3 bases, leaving 9 bases of the junction unmatched. The germline V gene encodes CDR1 KGHDR and CDR2 SFDVKD. This CDR3 is built from 16 residues. The CDR3 spells CATSDGYRGEDQPQHF. In nucleotides, the CDR3 is TGTGCCACCAGTGATGGGTACAGGGGTGAGGATCAGCCCCAGCATTTT.

The sample holds a few counts of this clone. The chain joins TRBV4-1 to TRBJ2-2, with 14 bases that match TRBD2. The junction had 5 bases not matched to a gene; V was cut back by 4 bases and J by 7 bases. Germline V gives CDR1 MGHRA, CDR2 YSYEKL. This CDR3 comprises 16 residues. The CDR3 DNA follows: TGCGCCAGCAGCCCTGGACTAGCGGGAGGATACGGGGAGCTGTTTTTT. Protein sequence: CASSPGLAGGYGELFF.

The gene calls are TRBV29-1 and TRBJ1-4; a weak D match, TRBD1 (5 bases). The CDR3 contains 14 residues. V lost 5 bases and J lost 3, with 13 bases in between. Germline CDR1 and CDR2: SQVTM and ANQGSEA. The CDR3 loop is CSVWVGGANEKLFF. DNA of the CDR3: TGCAGCGTTTGGGTCGGGGGTGCTAATGAAAAACTGTTTTTT.

The chain is built from TRBV6-5 and TRBJ1-3, with no clear D. Germline CDR1 MNHEY, CDR2 SVGAGI. The CDR3 loop spans 13 amino acids. The V end was cut by 2 bases, the J end by 2 bases, with 4 bases between. The CDR3 protein is CASSYRAGNTIYF. The CDR3 region has the DNA TGTGCCAGCAGTTACCGGGCTGGAAACACCATATATTTT.

This clone was counted once. Other DNA sequences of this sample code for an identical CDR3. The J gene is TRBJ2-2, the V gene TRBV30, with 7 nucleotides matching TRBD2. V shed 0 bases, J shed 4 bases, and the junction held 5 bases outside the gene matches. Germline V gene data show CDR1 as GTSNPN and CDR2 as SVGIG (reference sequence). This CDR3 spans 15 amino acids. CDR3 sequence: CAWSVIAGSTGELFF. The DNA for the CDR3 is TGTGCCTGGAGTGTAATAGCGGGCAGCACCGGGGAGCTGTTTTTT.

V and J are TRBV10-2 and TRBJ1-2, with D maybe TRBD1 (5 bases). Trimming pared 3 bases from V and 3 bases from J, leaving 17 bases between. The CDR3 has 16 residues. Per germline, CDR1 WSHSY and CDR2 SAAADI. CDR3 sequence (DNA): TGCGCCAGCAGTGACAGGGAAGATAGGAGCGACTATGGCTACACCTTC. Amino acids: CASSDREDRSDYGYTF.

V and J are TRBV2 and TRBJ2-1; TRBD1 aligns across 11 bases. Germline CDR1 is SNHLY and CDR2 is FYNNEI. This CDR3 has 16 amino acids. After removal of 5 bases from V and 4 bases from J, the junction contained 7 bases not matched to a gene. This CDR3 is CASSLGTGGAYNEQFF. In nucleotides, the CDR3 is TGTGCCAGCAGTCTTGGGACAGGGGGGGCATACAATGAGCAGTTCTTC.

V gene TRBV6-5 combines with J gene TRBJ1-4; 7 positions agree with TRBD1. Germline CDR1 reads MNHEY; CDR2 reads SVGAGI. V trimming: 4 bases; J trimming: 6 bases; junction bases outside the gene matches: 8. The CDR3 runs 15 residues. The CDR3 DNA is TGTGCCAGCAGTTCCTCACAGGGGTTCGATGAAAAACTGTTTTTT. Residues: CASSSSQGFDEKLFF.